The next 23 T cell receptor beta chains were all read from a single sample in a study of blood T cell repertoires in COVID-19. Using immunoSEQ multiplex PCR, the repertoire was profiled, and TCRdb retains in-frame clones only, with some absent. The sample lists 95,000 to 100,000 clones, almost 95% seen once, with more than 5% in the top ten. The sequenced material came from peripheral blood. Receptor source: a middle-aged man with active COVID-19.

This CDR3 is CASSLPGGLQFF. The CDR3 DNA is TGTGCCAGCAGTTTACCCGGAGGACTCCAGTTCTTC. The V and J genes are TRBV27 and TRBJ2-1; TRBD2 might be the D (5 bases). Germline V lookup: CDR1 MNHEY, CDR2 SMNVEV (reference sequence). V lost 2 bases to trimming and J lost 13 bases, with 12 bases between them. The CDR3 spans 12 residues.

This chain connects TRBV7-9 to TRBJ2-5; D remains unclear. The germline V gene encodes CDR1 SEHNR and CDR2 FQNEAQ (reference sequence). Trimming took 1 base from V and 5 from J, leaving 14 bases between them. The CDR3 has 15 residues. CDR3 coding DNA: TGTGCCAGCAGCTTAGACGGCACCCCCGGGGAGACCCAGTACTTC. Protein product: CASSLDGTPGETQYF.

This chain links TRBV3-1 (or the pseudogene TRBV3-2) with TRBJ2-1; 10 nucleotides line up with TRBD2. The ends lost 4 bases at V and 0 bases at J; junction bases unmatched: 9. Germline V gives CDR1 LGHDT, CDR2 YNNKEL (reference sequence). The CDR3 is 18 amino acids. The CDR3: CASSRGLALGSSYNEQFF. CDR3 DNA sequence: TGTGCCAGCAGCCGGGGACTAGCGCTCGGAAGCTCCTACAATGAGCAGTTCTTC.

On this clone: Germline is not matched at one junction end, which may reflect a read error. The rearrangement links TRBV28 to TRBJ2-1; 12 nucleotides agree with TRBD2. Germline CDR1 and CDR2: MDHEN and SYDVKM. The CDR3 is 15 residues long. The CDR3 nucleotides are TGTGCCAGCAGTCCGACTAGCGGGAGACAAAATGCGCAGTTCTTC. This codes for CASSPTSGRQNAQFF.

The rearrangement links TRBV5-1 to TRBJ1-1; possibly TRBD1 for D (5 bases). The CDR3 contains 14 residues. V lost 3 bases, J lost 0 bases, and 9 bases lay in between. CDR1 and CDR2 (germline): SGHRS, YFSETQ. The CDR3 DNA reads TGCGCCAGCAGCTCAGGACAAATGAACACTGAAGCTTTCTTT. It translates to CASSSGQMNTEAFF.

A few counts support this clone. The V gene is TRBV25-1, the J gene TRBJ2-7; D perhaps matches TRBD2 (6 bases). The V gene lost 5 bases and the J gene lost 5 bases, with 16 bases spanning the gap. This CDR3 region has 14 residues. Germline-derived CDR1 and CDR2 are MGHDK and SYGVNS. CDR3 sequence (DNA): TGTGCCAGCAGTCCCCAGACCGGGAGCAACGAGCAGTACTTC. Its translation: CASSPQTGSNEQYF.

This rearrangement joins TRBV2 to TRBJ2-1; D remains unclear. Germline values: CDR1 SNHLY, CDR2 FYNNEI. V was cut by 8 bases and J by 0 bases, with 5 bases left in between. The CDR3 is made up of 12 amino acids. DNA for the CDR3: TGTGCCAGCGGCAACTCCTACAATGAGCAGTTCTTC. Translation gives CASGNSYNEQFF.

The chain uses TRBV28 and TRBJ1-4; weak D call: TRBD1 (6 bases). This CDR3 spans 16 amino acids. The V end was cut by 3 bases, the J end by 4 bases, with 15 bases between. Germline V CDR1 and CDR2: MDHEN, SYDVKM. The CDR3 DNA is TGTGCCAGCAGTTTCGGACAGCGTTCCGGTAATGAAAAACTGTTTTTT. Translating gives CASSFGQRSGNEKLFF.

This clone was detected once. The chain uses TRBV9 and TRBJ2-5; TRBD2 matches 13 bases. Unmatched junction bases numbered 8, after V lost 8 bases and J lost 4 bases. Germline loops: CDR1 SGDLS, CDR2 YYNGEE. The CDR3 runs to 15 residues. The CDR3 DNA reads TGTGCCAGTAGGACTAGCGGGAGCTCAGGAGAGACCCAGTACTTC. Its translation: CASRTSGSSGETQYF. Based on the CDR3 plus reference TRBV9 and TRBJ2-5, the full variable domain is DSGVTQTPKHLITATGQRVTLRCSPRSGDLSVYWYQQSLDQGLQFLIQYYNGEERAKGNILERFSAQQFPDLHSELNLSSLELGDSALYFCASRTSGSSGETQYFGPGTRLLVL.

The V and J genes are TRBV19 and TRBJ1-2; TRBD1 is a possible D gene (5 bases). This CDR3 has 12 amino acids. V lost 4 bases, J lost 7 bases, and 10 bases lay in between. Germline V lookup: CDR1 LNHDA, CDR2 SQIVND (reference sequence). CDR3 amino acids: CASSSQGSGYTF. CDR3 sequence (DNA): TGTGCCAGTAGTAGCCAGGGCTCTGGCTACACCTTC.

J is TRBJ1-6 and V is TRBV28; D uncertain. This CDR3 is built from 15 residues. V dropped 8 bases and J dropped 6 bases, with 17 bases sitting between them. Germline values: CDR1 MDHEN, CDR2 SYDVKM. CDR3: CASFTSTLINSPLHF. The DNA of the CDR3 is TGTGCCAGCTTCACCTCTACCCTCATTAATTCACCCCTCCACTTT.

The V call is TRBV18, the J call TRBJ2-7; 12 bases are a match to TRBD1. The V and J ends lost 2 bases and 1 base, in that order; junction bases with no gene match: 6. The CDR3 is made up of 17 amino acids. CDR1 is KGHSH, CDR2 LQKENI, per germline. The DNA for the CDR3 is TGTGCCAGCTCACCAGGGACAGGGGGCAGCCGATCCTACGAGCAGTACTTC. Protein sequence: CASSPGTGGSRSYEQYF.

The J gene is TRBJ2-7, the V gene TRBV2, with 9 bases that match TRBD1. The CDR3 totals 14 residues. CDR1 and CDR2 (germline): SNHLY, FYNNEI. The junction had 4 bases not matched to a gene; V was cut back by 7 bases and J by 0 bases. CDR3 bases: TGTGCCAGCAACCCACAGGGGGCCTCCTACGAGCAGTACTTC. Translating it yields CASNPQGASYEQYF.

The J gene is TRBJ1-5, the V gene TRBV5-8; no definite D call. The V end was cut by 6 bases, the J end by 11 bases, with 12 bases between. CDR3 size: 11 residues. Germline V gene data show CDR1 as SGHTS and CDR2 as YDEGEE. CDR3 bases: TGTGCCAGCACCCTCTCCCCGTCCCAGCATTTT. Its translation is CASTLSPSQHF.

V is TRBV24-1 and J is TRBJ2-7; D may be TRBD2 (5 bases). Trimming shortened V by 3 bases and J by 3 bases, and 8 bases separated the two germline ends. CDR1 KGHDR and CDR2 SFDVKD come from the germline V gene. The CDR3 covers 13 residues. This chain's CDR3 is CATSDPRDYEQYF. The CDR3 coding sequence is TGTGCCACCAGTGATCCCCGGGACTACGAGCAGTACTTC.

This clone has more than one count but fewer than ten. This chain joins TRBV7-9 and TRBJ2-2; tentative D call: TRBD1 (5 bases). Germline CDR1 reads SEHNR; CDR2 reads FQNEAQ (reference sequence). V dropped 3 bases and J dropped 11 bases, with 16 bases sitting between them. CDR3 size: 14 residues. CDR3 protein: CASSFLIQGGELFF. As DNA, the CDR3 is TGTGCCAGCAGCTTCTTGATTCAGGGTGGCGAGCTGTTTTTT.

V usage is TRBV27 and J usage is TRBJ1-2; 11 nucleotides match TRBD1. The V and J ends lost 4 bases and 9 bases, in that order; junction bases with no gene match: 13. The germline CDR1 and CDR2 sequences are MNHEY and SMNVEV (reference sequence). The CDR3 sequence is 16 residues long. In DNA, the CDR3 is TGTGCCAGCAGTTCTCGGACAGGGGGCAGAGTACTTAGCTACACCTTC. This codes for CASSSRTGGRVLSYTF.

V gene TRBV12-3 or TRBV12-4 combines with J gene TRBJ1-4; no clear D. Deletions cut 7 bases from V and 6 bases from J, with 6 bases between. The CDR3 is made up of 11 amino acids. The CDR3 sequence: CASTLDEKLFF. Written as DNA, the CDR3 is TGTGCCAGCACCCTAGATGAAAAACTGTTTTTT.

The CDR3 sequence: CASSYVDNSPLHF. As DNA, the CDR3 is TGTGCCAGCAGTTATGTAGATAATTCACCCCTCCACTTT. The chain uses TRBV6-5 and TRBJ1-6; D remains unclear. This CDR3 has 13 residues. V was clipped by 3 bases and J by 5 bases, with 5 bases between them. Looked up from germline, CDR1 is MNHEY and CDR2 is SVGAGI.

The chain couples TRBV11-2 to TRBJ2-7, with 16 bases aligning to TRBD2. Per germline, CDR1 SGHAT and CDR2 FQNNGV. This CDR3 region has 18 residues. V lost 5 bases to trimming and J lost 5 bases; unmatched junction nucleotides: 12. CDR3 sequence (DNA): TGTGCCAGCAGCCGAGGGGCCAGGGGACTAGCGGGAGGGAACGAGCAGTACTTC. It translates to CASSRGARGLAGGNEQYF.

The V gene is TRBV11-2, the J gene TRBJ1-1, with unresolved D. The germline CDR1 and CDR2 sequences are SGHAT and FQNNGV. CDR3 length equals 17 residues. The ends were cut back, 1 base at V and 0 bases at J, with 15 bases in the middle. The chain's CDR3 is CASSLAGAKLMNTEAFF. CDR3 DNA: TGTGCCAGCAGCTTAGCTGGTGCCAAACTAATGAACACTGAAGCTTTCTTT.

The chain couples TRBV2 to TRBJ1-4; D is ambiguous. In germline, CDR1 is SNHLY, CDR2 FYNNEI. V was pared by 6 bases and J by 5 bases, with 13 bases between. This CDR3 is 14 amino acids long. The CDR3: CASSSLTSNEKLFF. For the CDR3, the DNA is TGTGCCAGCAGCAGTTTGACTTCAAATGAAAAACTGTTTTTT.

The chain joins TRBV28 to TRBJ1-2; no clear D. The V gene's germline CDR1 is MDHEN and CDR2 SYDVKM. V was clipped by 2 bases and J by 7 bases, with 8 bases between them. CDR3 length equals 12 residues. The CDR3 protein is CASSLAGRGYTF. The CDR3 DNA sequence: TGTGCCAGCAGTTTAGCGGGTCGTGGCTACACCTTC.